These 26 T cell receptor beta chains came from one sample sequenced in a study of T cells in Graves' hyperthyroidism and ophthalmopathy. RNA transcripts gave rise to amplified TCR beta CDR3 regions. The TCR CDR3 first-round RT-PCR relied on the HTBI primer set. TCRdb reprocessed the multiplex PCR reads via MiXCR and lists one record per CDR3 protein. The sample lists 750,000 to 900,000 distinct CDR3 sequences, roughly 40% occurring once. The sequencing input was blood. The receptors shown here come from a man aged 18 to 29 with Graves' hyperthyroidism.

V is TRBV9 and J is TRBJ2-5, with D maybe TRBD2 (5 bases). With 4 bases removed from V and 7 bases from J, the gap between germline ends came to 14 bases. The CDR3 is 13 residues long. Germline V CDR1 and CDR2: SGDLS, YYNGEE. CDR3 in DNA: TGTGCCAGCAGCTCACCGATAGGAGGGACCCAGTACTTC. Translating gives CASSSPIGGTQYF.

The chain carries TRBV29-1 and TRBJ1-2, with 9 bases lining up with TRBD1. Per germline, CDR1 SQVTM and CDR2 ANQGSEA. V lost 1 base, J lost 2 bases, and 8 bases stayed unmatched. The CDR3 is 16 amino acids. Written as DNA, the CDR3 is TGCAGCGTTGAAGTAGGGACAGGGACCCAAAACTATGGCTACACCTTC. It encodes CSVEVGTGTQNYGYTF.

The chain joins TRBV4-3 to TRBJ1-5; no firm D call. V lost 2 bases and J 1 base, leaving 9 bases between the germline ends. This CDR3 comprises 15 residues. Germline V gene sequence: CDR1 LGHNA, CDR2 YSLEER. The CDR3 DNA reads TGCGCCAGCAGCCAATGGCGGGGAAGCAATCAGCCCCAGCATTTT. Residues: CASSQWRGSNQPQHF.

V and J are TRBV10-3 and TRBJ2-7; 7 bases agree with TRBD2. CDR1 and CDR2 from the germline V gene are ENHRY and SYGVKD. The junction had 10 bases not matched to a gene; V was cut back by 6 bases and J by 2 bases. CDR3 length equals 15 residues. CDR3 residues: CAISLLAAGAYEQYF. CDR3 bases: TGTGCCATCAGCCTTCTAGCGGCCGGCGCCTACGAGCAGTACTTC.

This chain links TRBV2 with TRBJ2-2; D may correspond to TRBD1 or TRBD2 (6 bases each). The CDR3 is 15 residues long. Trimming stripped 1 base from V and 6 bases from J, with 12 bases between. The germline CDR1 and CDR2 sequences are SNHLY and FYNNEI. CDR3 loop: CASSEGGLAPGELFF. Written as DNA, the CDR3 is TGTGCCAGCAGTGAAGGGGGGCTAGCGCCCGGGGAGCTGTTTTTT.

This clonotype has more than one count but fewer than ten. This may be a read error, as it is one base from a much larger clone. V is TRBV7-2 and J is TRBJ1-1; D not certain. V was shortened by 3 bases and J by 3 bases, with 8 bases between the two germline ends. In germline, CDR1 is SGHTA, CDR2 FQGNSA. The CDR3 length is 13 residues. The CDR3 DNA sequence: TGTGCCAGCAGCTTGTGGGAGTACACTGAAGCTTTCTTT. Translated, it gives CASSLWEYTEAFF. The whole variable domain, filled in from reference TRBV7-2 and TRBJ1-1, reads GAGVSQSPSNKVTEKGKDVELRCDPISGHTALYWYRQSLGQGLEFLIYFQGNSAPDKSGLPSDRFSAERTGGSVSTLTIQRTQQEDSAVYLCASSLWEYTEAFFGQGTRLTVV.

This clonotype has a count of ten or more. This chain joins TRBV25-1 and TRBJ2-7; D may be TRBD1 or TRBD2 (5 bases each). Trimming left V 7 bases short and J 6 bases short, with 10 bases between. The CDR3 loop spans 11 amino acids. Germline V gene lookup returns CDR1 MGHDK and CDR2 SYGVNS. The CDR3: CASTAGTEQYF. The CDR3 coding sequence is TGTGCCAGCACCGCAGGGACCGAGCAGTACTTC.

This clonotype was found many times. The chain joins TRBV20-1 to TRBJ2-7, with 9 bases identical to TRBD1. This CDR3 contains 11 residues. The germline gives CDR1 DFQATT, CDR2 SNEGSKA (reference sequence). Unmatched junction bases numbered 0, after V lost 5 bases and J lost 4 bases. The CDR3 is CSADRGYEQYF. In DNA form, the CDR3 reads TGCAGTGCTGACAGGGGGTACGAGCAGTACTTC.

In this sample, this clonotype turned up many times. V gene TRBV20-1 combines with J gene TRBJ2-2; tentative D call: TRBD1 (6 bases). The V gene's germline CDR1 is DFQATT and CDR2 SNEGSKA (reference sequence). The CDR3 spans 15 residues. Trimming removed 4 bases at V and 2 bases at J, with 14 bases between. DNA for the CDR3: TGCAGTGCTATGGGGGCCCTCCTCAACACCGGGGAGCTGTTTTTT. Translating it yields CSAMGALLNTGELFF.

This clonotype was detected many times. The V gene is TRBV19, the J gene TRBJ1-4; D is unclear. With 5 bases removed from V and 0 bases from J, the gap between germline ends came to 10 bases. The CDR3 spans 15 residues. Germline V gene sequence: CDR1 LNHDA, CDR2 SQIVND (reference sequence). CDR3 in amino acids: CASSARIPTNEKLFF. The DNA for the CDR3 is TGTGCCAGTAGTGCCCGGATCCCAACTAATGAAAAACTGTTTTTT. The full variable domain, rest sourced from reference TRBV19 and TRBJ1-4, is DGGITQSPKYLFRKEGQNVTLSCEQNLNHDAMYWYRQDPGQGLRLIYYSQIVNDFQKGDIAEGYSVSREKKESFPLTVTSAQKNPTAFYLCASSARIPTNEKLFFGSGTQLSVL.

This rearrangement joins TRBV7-2 to TRBJ2-7, with D perhaps matching TRBD2 (6 bases). The germline CDR1 and CDR2 sequences are SGHTA and FQGNSA. This CDR3 contains 14 residues. Trimming left V 3 bases short and J 3 bases short, with 12 bases between. CDR3 region: CASSFGGTRYEQYF. The CDR3, as DNA: TGTGCCAGCAGCTTTGGGGGGACCCGCTACGAGCAGTACTTC.

This chain links TRBV2 with TRBJ2-3; no clear D. CDR3 size: 13 residues. Germline V gene sequence: CDR1 SNHLY, CDR2 FYNNEI. V was clipped by 5 bases and J by 4 bases, with 10 bases between them. The CDR3 DNA is TGTGCCAGCAGTCCCTTGGTACCAGATACGCAGTATTTT. Its translation is CASSPLVPDTQYF.

As to this clonotype: This clone may be a read error of a much larger clone one base away. The rearrangement links TRBV10-3 to TRBJ1-1, with 11 bases matching TRBD1. J was trimmed by 5 bases and V by 2 bases; bases with no gene match: 4. This CDR3 has 15 amino acids. Germline values: CDR1 ENHRY, CDR2 SYGVKD. The DNA of the CDR3 is TGTGCCATCAGTGAGGGACAGGGGGCTCAAACTGAAGCTTTCTTT. Protein product: CAISEGQGAQTEAFF.

In this sample, this clonotype turned up a few times. The CDR3 is CASSQGTGAGELFF. DNA of the CDR3: TGTGCCAGCAGCCAAGGGACAGGGGCCGGGGAGCTGTTTTTT. The chain has TRBV7-9 and TRBJ2-2; TRBD1 aligns across 10 bases. With 5 bases clipped from V and 6 bases from J, the junction kept 3 bases outside the gene matches. The germline V gene has CDR1 SEHNR and CDR2 FQNEAQ (reference sequence). This CDR3 spans 14 amino acids.

The J gene is TRBJ2-2, the V gene TRBV11-2, with TRBD1 matching 9 bases. The CDR3 runs to 16 residues. Germline-derived CDR1 and CDR2 are SGHAT and FQNNGV. J lost 4 bases, V lost 5 bases, and 8 bases had no gene match. The CDR3 DNA reads TGTGCCAGCAGCCCCGGGACAGGGCGCCCCACCGGGGAGCTGTTTTTT. Its translation is CASSPGTGRPTGELFF.

This clonotype appeared many times. The V and J genes are TRBV2 and TRBJ1-2, with 7 bases lining up with TRBD1. The CDR3 runs 11 residues. J was trimmed by 6 bases and V by 9 bases; bases with no gene match: 4. Per the germline V gene, CDR1 is SNHLY and CDR2 is FYNNEI. This CDR3 is CASHQGDGYTF. The DNA for the CDR3 is TGTGCCAGTCACCAGGGGGATGGCTACACCTTC.

Concerning this clonotype: It may be a read error: a sequence one base away is much more abundant. J is TRBJ1-1 and V is TRBV2; 7 nucleotides agree with TRBD1. CDR1 is SNHLY and CDR2 is FYNNEI in the germline V gene. The CDR3 spans 16 residues. The junction had 11 bases not matched to a gene; V was cut back by 4 bases and J by 3 bases. The CDR3 region has the DNA TGTGCCAGCAGTGCGGGGAGACAGGGACGCTACACTGAAGCTTTCTTT. As protein: CASSAGRQGRYTEAFF.

This clonotype occurred many times. CDR3 DNA sequence: TGTGCCACCAGCAGAACTGTGGGGAATTCACCCCTCCACTTT. It translates to CATSRTVGNSPLHF. V gene TRBV15 combines with J gene TRBJ1-6; no clear D gene. CDR1 and CDR2 from the germline V gene are LNHNV and YYDKDF (reference sequence). CDR3 length equals 14 residues. V was pared by 2 bases and J by 7 bases, with 9 bases between.

This sequence joins TRBV2 and TRBJ2-7; TRBD2 agrees at 10 bases. V shed 6 bases, J shed 4 bases, and the junction held 6 bases outside the gene matches. From germline, CDR1 is SNHLY and CDR2 FYNNEI. This CDR3 comprises 14 residues. CDR3 loop: CASSRLAGLYEQYF. CDR3 DNA: TGTGCCAGCAGCCGACTAGCGGGTTTATACGAGCAGTACTTC.

This clonotype was picked up many times. The J gene is TRBJ2-5, the V gene TRBV7-2; D gene unclear. The CDR3 runs 12 residues. Germline lookup yields CDR1 SGHTA and CDR2 FQGNSA. V gave up 6 bases and J gave up 5 bases, with 10 bases separating them. CDR3 bases: TGTGCCAGCAGTCACCGAAGTGAGACCCAGTACTTC. It encodes CASSHRSETQYF. The full variable domain, rest sourced from reference TRBV7-2 and TRBJ2-5, is GAGVSQSPSNKVTEKGKDVELRCDPISGHTALYWYRQSLGQGLEFLIYFQGNSAPDKSGLPSDRFSAERTGGSVSTLTIQRTQQEDSAVYLCASSHRSETQYFGPGTRLLVL.

This clonotype was observed a few times. This chain joins TRBV20-1 and TRBJ2-5; the match to TRBD2 covers 8 bases. V lost 1 base to trimming and J lost 4 bases; unmatched junction nucleotides: 5. Per the germline V gene, CDR1 is DFQATT and CDR2 is SNEGSKA (reference sequence). This CDR3 has 14 amino acids. The CDR3 sequence: CSARAGGPRETQYF. The CDR3 DNA follows: TGCAGTGCTAGAGCGGGAGGGCCGCGAGAGACCCAGTACTTC.

The chain has TRBV5-1 and TRBJ1-4; D is possibly TRBD1 (6 bases). The V end was cut by 5 bases, the J end by 6 bases, with 14 bases between. Germline assignment: CDR1 SGHRS and CDR2 YFSETQ. The CDR3 sequence is 14 residues long. CDR3 loop: CASSEGDDDEKLFF. CDR3 DNA: TGCGCCAGCAGTGAGGGGGACGATGATGAAAAACTGTTTTTT.

The chain recombines TRBV4-2 with TRBJ1-3; D is perhaps TRBD1 (5 bases). The germline V gene has CDR1 LGHNA and CDR2 YNFKEQ. Trimming took off 5 bases at V and 0 bases at J, with 11 bases between the two ends. This CDR3 region has 15 residues. This CDR3 is CASSGTVASGNTIYF. In DNA, the CDR3 is TGTGCCAGCAGCGGGACGGTCGCCTCTGGAAACACCATATATTTT.

CDR3 DNA sequence: TGCAGTGCTATTGATCCTCCGGACACTGAAGCTTTCTTT. This translates into CSAIDPPDTEAFF. This chain joins TRBV20-1 and TRBJ1-1; D is unclear. The CDR3 extends over 13 amino acids. CDR1 and CDR2 (germline): DFQATT, SNEGSKA (reference sequence). The germline V and J ends were trimmed by 4 bases and 3 bases, with 12 bases remaining between them.

The chain joins TRBV4-2 to TRBJ1-2, with D possibly TRBD1 on 5 matching bases. The CDR3 is 15 residues long. Germline CDR1 LGHNA, CDR2 YNFKEQ. Trimming took 4 bases from V and 4 from J, leaving 16 bases between them. CDR3 sequence: CASSPPLVGGYGYTF. In DNA form, the CDR3 reads TGTGCCAGCAGCCCCCCCCTAGTTGGGGGCTATGGCTACACCTTC.

This clonotype was detected a few times. The chain couples TRBV7-8 to TRBJ2-5; TRBD2 matches at 10 bases. V shed 0 bases and J 6 bases; nucleotides not matched to a gene: 13. The germline CDR1 and CDR2 sequences are SGHVS and FQNEAQ. The CDR3 is 18 residues long. The CDR3 DNA follows: TGTGCCAGCAGCTTAGCGGCCAGCGGGAGGGCCCTCCAGAAGACCCAGTACTTC. Protein: CASSLAASGRALQKTQYF.